This entry lists 14 T cell receptor beta chains sequenced from one sample in a study of T cells after yellow fever vaccination. Each CDR3 protein gets one entry after TCRdb re-called the 5' RACE reads with MiXCR. This table holds fewer than 400,000 distinct CDR3 sequences, approximately 11% found once. Here the sequenced sample was CD4+ T cells sorted from PBMCs, taken 45 days after the yellow fever booster vaccination. Source of these receptors: a man between 18 and 29 years old who received the YFV17D yellow fever vaccine.

This clonotype showed up just a few times. This chain connects TRBV5-6 to TRBJ2-7; tentatively, D is TRBD2 (5 bases). This CDR3 comprises 14 residues. The ends were cut back, 2 bases at V and 7 bases at J, with 16 bases in the middle. CDR1 is SGHDT, CDR2 YYEEEE, per germline. This CDR3 is CASSFMGASGEQYF. The CDR3 coding sequence is TGTGCCAGCAGCTTCATGGGAGCTTCGGGTGAGCAGTACTTC.

The genes are TRBV5-1 and TRBJ1-2, with 8 bases that match TRBD1. Germline CDR1 SGHRS, CDR2 YFSETQ. Germline trimming cut 0 bases from V and 4 bases from J; bases unmatched to any gene: 5. CDR3 length equals 15 residues. The chain's CDR3 is CASSLVRGRAYGYTF. DNA for the CDR3: TGCGCCAGCAGCTTGGTCAGGGGGCGCGCCTATGGCTACACCTTC.

This clonotype came up a few times. The gene calls are TRBV4-2 and TRBJ1-5, with D hard to call. This CDR3 region has 16 residues. Germline V gives CDR1 LGHNA, CDR2 YNFKEQ. V lost 0 bases to trimming and J lost 0 bases, with 9 bases between them. The CDR3 region is CASSQDVGYSNQPQHF. CDR3 nucleotide sequence: TGTGCCAGCAGCCAAGATGTTGGTTATAGCAATCAGCCCCAGCATTTT.

The V gene is TRBV24-1, the J gene TRBJ1-1; D is perhaps TRBD1 (5 bases). Trimming left V 7 bases short and J 1 base short, with 9 bases between. Germline CDR1 is KGHDR and CDR2 is SFDVKD. This CDR3 has 13 residues. CDR3 in amino acids: CATSRAPNTEAFF. CDR3 sequence (DNA): TGTGCCACCAGCAGGGCCCCGAACACTGAAGCTTTCTTT.

The chain uses TRBV5-5 and TRBJ1-5; D is undetermined. Germline CDR1 is SGHKS and CDR2 is YYEKEE (reference sequence). The CDR3 covers 14 residues. V shed 3 bases and J shed 5 bases, with 12 bases lying between them. The chain's CDR3 is CASSSHQVDQPQHF. As DNA, the CDR3 is TGTGCCAGCAGCTCTCACCAGGTAGATCAGCCCCAGCATTTT.

This sequence joins TRBV6-5 and TRBJ1-2; unclear D gene. The CDR3 has 13 amino acids. Per germline, CDR1 MNHEY and CDR2 SVGAGI. V gave up 7 bases and J gave up 3 bases, with 12 bases separating them. CDR3 bases: TGTGCCAGCACGCCTGGGGATTACTATGGCTACACCTTC. This codes for CASTPGDYYGYTF.

This clonotype was counted between two and nine times. The V call is TRBV5-5, the J call TRBJ1-2; D is perhaps TRBD1 (5 bases). The CDR3 is 12 amino acids. Trimming cost V 1 base and J 6 bases, with 7 bases left between them. CDR1 SGHKS and CDR2 YYEKEE come from the germline V gene (reference sequence). CDR3 DNA: TGTGCCAGCAGCTTGCTAGGGGATGGCTACACCTTC. This codes for CASSLLGDGYTF. The full variable domain, its missing parts supplied by reference TRBV5-5 and TRBJ1-2, is DAGVTQSPTHLIKTRGQQVTLRCSPISGHKSVSWYQQVLGQGPQFIFQYYEKEERGRGNFPDRFSARQFPNYSSELNVNALLLGDSALYLCASSLLGDGYTFGSGTRLTVV.

This clonotype was counted between two and nine times. V is TRBV5-6 and J is TRBJ1-5; D ambiguous. CDR1 and CDR2 (germline): SGHDT, YYEEEE. This CDR3 region has 18 residues. V was trimmed by 3 bases and J by 3 bases, leaving 22 bases between them. CDR3 sequence reads: CASSSIDILRPTNQPQHF. The CDR3 nucleotides are TGTGCCAGCAGCTCGATAGATATCCTTAGGCCCACCAATCAGCCCCAGCATTTT.

At least ten counts were recorded for this clonotype. The chain carries TRBV14 and TRBJ2-3; weak D call: TRBD2 (6 bases). V dropped 1 base and J dropped 1 base, with 9 bases sitting between them. Per germline, CDR1 SGHDN and CDR2 FVKESK. The CDR3 has 15 amino acids. The CDR3 DNA reads as TGTGCCAGCAGCCAAGTCCGCGGGGGCACAGATACGCAGTATTTT. The encoded protein is CASSQVRGGTDTQYF.

This chain joins TRBV7-2 and TRBJ2-1; TRBD1 or TRBD2 may be the D gene (5 bases each). The CDR3 extends over 14 amino acids. CDR1 and CDR2 (germline): SGHTA, FQGNSA. V was shortened by 3 bases and J by 5 bases, with 11 bases between the two germline ends. Here the CDR3 reads CASSFRDLHNEQFF. The CDR3 DNA is TGTGCCAGCAGCTTCCGGGACCTTCACAATGAGCAGTTCTTC.

The chain recombines TRBV6-6 with TRBJ2-7; tentative D call: TRBD1 (5 bases). The germline V gene encodes CDR1 MNHNY and CDR2 SVGAGI (reference sequence). The CDR3 is made up of 16 amino acids. Between the trimmed V and J ends, which lost 6 bases and 0 bases, there was a span of 18 bases. CDR3 amino acids: CASSRGQHQGSYEQYV. CDR3 coding DNA: TGTGCCAGCAGCCGCGGACAACACCAAGGCTCCTACGAGCAGTACGTC.

This clonotype was seen a handful of times. The chain employs TRBV7-8 and TRBJ2-1; D is tentatively TRBD1 or TRBD2 (5 bases each). This CDR3 region has 14 residues. V was trimmed by 5 bases and J by 9 bases, leaving 17 bases between them. Germline V CDR1 and CDR2: SGHVS, FQNEAQ. CDR3 protein: CASSTPVGVTEQFF. The CDR3 DNA reads as TGTGCCAGCAGCACCCCGGTGGGGGTCACTGAGCAGTTCTTC.

This chain uses TRBV6-1 with TRBJ1-1; 7 nucleotides agree with TRBD1. Germline CDR1 reads MNHNS; CDR2 reads SASEGT. This CDR3 has 13 residues. J was trimmed by 4 bases and V by 6 bases; bases with no gene match: 5. The CDR3 region is CASRLDRATEAFF. Written as DNA, the CDR3 is TGTGCCAGCAGATTAGACAGGGCCACTGAAGCTTTCTTT.

Comments on this clonotype: This may stem from a read error, because a much larger clone lies one nucleotide away. The genes are TRBV14 and TRBJ2-2; D ambiguous. The germline V gene encodes CDR1 SGHDN and CDR2 FVKESK. The CDR3 sequence is 12 residues long. Here the CDR3 DNA reads TGTGCCAGCAGGCAGAACTCCGGGGAGCTGTTTTTT. Translation: CASRQNSGELFF.